This T cell receptor (beta chain) was sequenced for a study of OX40 agonist ivuxolimab in advanced cancers. Study-wide context: Patients were treated with ivuxolimab, an agonistic anti-OX40 (CD134) antibody.

This table comes from immunoSEQ multiplex PCR, and its TCRdb copy is limited to in-frame clones, with some not included. The sample carries around 30,000 clones, 90% recorded once. The CDR3 has 14 residues. The V and J genes are TRBV21-1 and TRBJ1-5. TRBV21-1 constitutes a pseudogene. This receptor was obtained from an adult with an advanced solid tumor such as melanoma, head and neck, liver or kidney cancer. The sequenced sample was CD4+ or CD8+ T cells sorted from blood, obtained in a trial of the OX40 agonist ivuxolimab. The CDR3 DNA reads as TGTGCCAGCACCCCCGGGGGGCTAAGTCAGCCCCAGCATTTT. Protein: CASTPGGLSQPQHF.